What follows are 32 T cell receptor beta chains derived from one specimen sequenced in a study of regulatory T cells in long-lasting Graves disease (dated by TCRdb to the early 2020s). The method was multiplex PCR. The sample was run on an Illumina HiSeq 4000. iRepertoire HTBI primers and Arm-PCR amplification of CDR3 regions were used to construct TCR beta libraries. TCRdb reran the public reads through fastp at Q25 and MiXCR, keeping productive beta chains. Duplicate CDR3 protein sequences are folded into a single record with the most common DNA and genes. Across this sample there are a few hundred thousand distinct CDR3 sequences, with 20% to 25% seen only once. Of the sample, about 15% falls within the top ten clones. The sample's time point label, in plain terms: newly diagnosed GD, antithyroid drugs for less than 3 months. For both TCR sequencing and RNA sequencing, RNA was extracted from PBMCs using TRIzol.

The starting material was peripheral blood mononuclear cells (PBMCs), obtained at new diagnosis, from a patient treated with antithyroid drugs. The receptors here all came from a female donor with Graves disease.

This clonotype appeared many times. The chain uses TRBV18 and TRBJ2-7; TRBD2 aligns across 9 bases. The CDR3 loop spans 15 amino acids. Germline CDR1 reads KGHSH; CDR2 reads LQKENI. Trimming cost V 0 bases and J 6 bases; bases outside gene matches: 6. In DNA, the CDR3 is TGTGCCAGCTCACCACCTATTATAGCGGGGGTCGAGCAGTACTTC. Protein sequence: CASSPPIIAGVEQYF.

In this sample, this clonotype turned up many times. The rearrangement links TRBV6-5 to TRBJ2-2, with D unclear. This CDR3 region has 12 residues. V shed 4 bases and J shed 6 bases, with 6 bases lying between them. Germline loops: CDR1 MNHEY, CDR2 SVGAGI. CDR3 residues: CASSSFAGELFF. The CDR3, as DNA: TGTGCCAGCAGTTCGTTCGCCGGGGAGCTGTTTTTT.

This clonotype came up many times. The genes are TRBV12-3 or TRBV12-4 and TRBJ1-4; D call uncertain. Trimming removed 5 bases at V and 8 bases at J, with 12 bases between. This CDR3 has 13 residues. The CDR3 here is CASSLLAGEKLFF. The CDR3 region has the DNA TGTGCCAGCAGTCTTTTGGCGGGCGAAAAACTGTTTTTT.

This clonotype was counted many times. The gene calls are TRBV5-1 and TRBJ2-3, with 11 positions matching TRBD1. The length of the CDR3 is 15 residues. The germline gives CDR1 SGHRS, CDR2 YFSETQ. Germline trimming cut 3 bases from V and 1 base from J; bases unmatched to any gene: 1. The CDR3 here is CASSSDRGRTDTQYF. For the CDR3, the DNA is TGCGCCAGCAGCTCGGACAGGGGGCGCACAGATACGCAGTATTTT.

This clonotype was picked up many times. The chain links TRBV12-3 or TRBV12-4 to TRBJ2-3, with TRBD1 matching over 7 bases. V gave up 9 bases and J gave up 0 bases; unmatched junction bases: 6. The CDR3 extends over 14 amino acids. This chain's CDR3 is CASRRGQSTDTQYF. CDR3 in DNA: TGTGCCAGTAGAAGGGGACAGAGCACAGATACGCAGTATTTT.

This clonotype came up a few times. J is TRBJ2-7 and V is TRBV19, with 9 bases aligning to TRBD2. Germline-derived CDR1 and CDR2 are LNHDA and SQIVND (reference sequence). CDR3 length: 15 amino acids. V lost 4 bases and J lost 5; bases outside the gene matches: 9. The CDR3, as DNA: TGTGCCAGTAGTAGCGGGACTAGCCCCTTTGACGAGCAGTACTTC. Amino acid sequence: CASSSGTSPFDEQYF.

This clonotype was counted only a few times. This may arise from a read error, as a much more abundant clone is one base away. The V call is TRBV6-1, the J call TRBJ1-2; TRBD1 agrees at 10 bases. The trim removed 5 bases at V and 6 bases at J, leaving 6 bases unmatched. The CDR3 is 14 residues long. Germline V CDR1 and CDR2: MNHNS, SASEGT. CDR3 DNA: TGTGCCAGCAGTCTCGGACAGGGGGATAATGGCTACACCTTC. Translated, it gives CASSLGQGDNGYTF.

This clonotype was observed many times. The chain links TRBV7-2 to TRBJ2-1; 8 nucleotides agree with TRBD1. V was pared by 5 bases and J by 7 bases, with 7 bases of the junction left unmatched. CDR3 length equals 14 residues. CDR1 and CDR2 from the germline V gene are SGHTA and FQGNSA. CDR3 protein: CASSPGTGRNEQFF. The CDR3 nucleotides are TGTGCCAGCAGCCCCGGGACAGGCAGGAATGAGCAGTTCTTC.

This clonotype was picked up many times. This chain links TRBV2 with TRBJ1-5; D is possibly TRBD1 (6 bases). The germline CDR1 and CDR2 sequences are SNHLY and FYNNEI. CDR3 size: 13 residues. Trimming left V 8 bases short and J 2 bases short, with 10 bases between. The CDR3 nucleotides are TGTGCCAGCTCTGACAGGCGCAATCAGCCCCAGCATTTT. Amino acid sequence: CASSDRRNQPQHF.

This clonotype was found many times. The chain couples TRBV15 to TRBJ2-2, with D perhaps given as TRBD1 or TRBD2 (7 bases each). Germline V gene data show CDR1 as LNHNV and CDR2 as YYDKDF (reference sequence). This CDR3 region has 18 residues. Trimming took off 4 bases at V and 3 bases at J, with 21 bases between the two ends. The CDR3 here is CATSKRNYRGGHTGELFF. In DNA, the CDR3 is TGTGCCACCAGCAAAAGAAATTACAGGGGAGGGCACACCGGGGAGCTGTTTTTT.

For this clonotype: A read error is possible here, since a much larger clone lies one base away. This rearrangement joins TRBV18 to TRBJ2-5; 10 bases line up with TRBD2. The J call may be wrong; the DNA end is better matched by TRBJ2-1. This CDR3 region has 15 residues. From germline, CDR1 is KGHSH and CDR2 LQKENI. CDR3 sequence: CASPLTSGTVDEQFF. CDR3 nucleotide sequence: TGTGCCAGCCCACTTACTAGCGGGACAGTAGATGAGCAGTTCTTC.

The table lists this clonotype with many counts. CDR3 sequence (DNA): TGCAGCGTAAAGACAGGGGCCCCCTACGAGCAGTACTTC. Translation gives CSVKTGAPYEQYF. The V gene is TRBV29-1, the J gene TRBJ2-7; TRBD1 matches at 8 bases. The J segment lost 2 bases and the V segment lost 6 bases, leaving 6 bases of the junction unmatched. The CDR3 spans 13 residues. Germline V lookup: CDR1 SQVTM, CDR2 ANQGSEA.

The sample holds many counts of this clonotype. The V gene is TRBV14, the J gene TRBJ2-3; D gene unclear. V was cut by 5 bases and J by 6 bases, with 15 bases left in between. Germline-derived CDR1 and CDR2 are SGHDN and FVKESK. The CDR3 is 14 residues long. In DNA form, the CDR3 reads TGTGCCAGCAGCGGGATCCCCTTAGGGGATACGCAGTATTTT. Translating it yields CASSGIPLGDTQYF.

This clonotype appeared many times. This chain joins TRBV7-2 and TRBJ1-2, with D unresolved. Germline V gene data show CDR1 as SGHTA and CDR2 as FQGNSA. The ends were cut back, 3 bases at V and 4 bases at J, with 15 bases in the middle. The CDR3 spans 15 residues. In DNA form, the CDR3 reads TGTGCCAGCAGCTTCGGGCCAAACCCCGTCTATGGCTACACCTTC. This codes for CASSFGPNPVYGYTF.

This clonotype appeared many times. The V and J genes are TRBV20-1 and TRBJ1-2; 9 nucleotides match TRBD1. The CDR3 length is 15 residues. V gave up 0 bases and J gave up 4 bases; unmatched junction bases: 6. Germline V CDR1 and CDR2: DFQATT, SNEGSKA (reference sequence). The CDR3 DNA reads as TGCAGTGCTAGAGATCTGGGGACAGGGAGCTATGGCTACACCTTC. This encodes CSARDLGTGSYGYTF.

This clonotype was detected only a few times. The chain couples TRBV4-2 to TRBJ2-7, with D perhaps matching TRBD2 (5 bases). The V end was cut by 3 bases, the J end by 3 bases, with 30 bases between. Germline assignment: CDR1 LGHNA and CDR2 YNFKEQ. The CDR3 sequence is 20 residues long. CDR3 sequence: CASSQRVTGRASATYYEQYF. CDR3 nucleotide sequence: TGTGCCAGCAGCCAGAGGGTGACGGGCCGCGCTTCCGCTACATACTACGAGCAGTACTTC.

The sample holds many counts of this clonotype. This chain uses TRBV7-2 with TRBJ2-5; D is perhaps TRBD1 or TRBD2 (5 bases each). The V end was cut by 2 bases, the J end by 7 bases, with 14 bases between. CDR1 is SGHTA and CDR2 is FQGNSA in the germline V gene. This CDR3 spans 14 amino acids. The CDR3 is CASSLSQGEATQYF. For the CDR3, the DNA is TGTGCCAGCAGCTTAAGCCAGGGAGAGGCGACCCAGTACTTC.

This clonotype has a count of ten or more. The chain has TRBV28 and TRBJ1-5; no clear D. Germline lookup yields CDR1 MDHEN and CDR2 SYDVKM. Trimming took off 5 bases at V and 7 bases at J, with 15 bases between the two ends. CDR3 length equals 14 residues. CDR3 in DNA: TGTGCCAGCAGTCCTAGTGGCAGGCGGCAGCCCCAGCATTTT. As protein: CASSPSGRRQPQHF. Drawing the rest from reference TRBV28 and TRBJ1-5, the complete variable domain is DVKVTQSSRYLVKRTGEKVFLECVQDMDHENMFWYRQDPGLGLRLIYFSYDVKMKEKGDIPEGYSVSREKKERFSLILESASTNQTSMYLCASSPSGRRQPQHFGDGTRLSIL.

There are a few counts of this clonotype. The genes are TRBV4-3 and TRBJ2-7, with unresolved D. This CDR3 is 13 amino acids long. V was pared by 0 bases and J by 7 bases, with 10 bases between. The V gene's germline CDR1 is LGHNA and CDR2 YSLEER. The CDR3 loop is CASSQEQGWEQYF. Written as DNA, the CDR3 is TGCGCCAGCAGCCAAGAACAAGGGTGGGAGCAGTACTTC.

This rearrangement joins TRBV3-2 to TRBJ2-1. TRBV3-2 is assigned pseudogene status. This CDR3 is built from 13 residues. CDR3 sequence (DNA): TGTGCCAGCATACGAGGACGGGGAAATGAGCAGTTCTTC. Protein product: CASIRGRGNEQFF.

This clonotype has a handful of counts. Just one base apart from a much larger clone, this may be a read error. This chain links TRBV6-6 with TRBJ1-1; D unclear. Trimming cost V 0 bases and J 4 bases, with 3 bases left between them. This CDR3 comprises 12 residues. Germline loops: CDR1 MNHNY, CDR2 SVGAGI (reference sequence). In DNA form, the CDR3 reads TGTGCCAGCAGTTACTCGACCACTGAAGCTTTCTTT. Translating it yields CASSYSTTEAFF.

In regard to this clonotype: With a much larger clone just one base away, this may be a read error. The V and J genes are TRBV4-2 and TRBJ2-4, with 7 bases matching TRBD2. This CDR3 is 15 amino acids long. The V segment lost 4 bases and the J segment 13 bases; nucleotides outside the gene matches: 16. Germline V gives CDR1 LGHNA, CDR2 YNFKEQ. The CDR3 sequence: CASSPGLEGYNEQYF. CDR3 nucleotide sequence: TGTGCCAGCAGCCCTGGACTAGAGGGCTACAATGAGCAGTACTTC.

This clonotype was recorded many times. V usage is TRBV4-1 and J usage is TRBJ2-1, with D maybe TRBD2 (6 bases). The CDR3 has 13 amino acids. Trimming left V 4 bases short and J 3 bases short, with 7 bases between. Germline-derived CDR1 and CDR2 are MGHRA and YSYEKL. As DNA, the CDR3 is TGCGCCAGCAGCCTAGCGGACTACAATGAGCAGTTCTTC. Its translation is CASSLADYNEQFF.

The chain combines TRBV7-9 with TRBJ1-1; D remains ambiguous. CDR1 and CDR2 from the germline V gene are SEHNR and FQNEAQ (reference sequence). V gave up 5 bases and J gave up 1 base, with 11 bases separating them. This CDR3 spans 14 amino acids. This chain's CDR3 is CASSLYTENTEAFF. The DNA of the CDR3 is TGTGCCAGCAGCCTCTACACCGAGAACACTGAAGCTTTCTTT.

This chain's CDR3 is CASSVRPGQGGEAFF. CDR3 DNA: TGTGCCAGCAGTGTACGTCCGGGACAGGGTGGTGAAGCTTTCTTT. J is TRBJ1-1 and V is TRBV6-1; 9 bases line up with TRBD1. Trimming cost V 4 bases and J 7 bases; bases outside gene matches: 10. Looked up from germline, CDR1 is MNHNS and CDR2 is SASEGT. The CDR3 has 15 amino acids.

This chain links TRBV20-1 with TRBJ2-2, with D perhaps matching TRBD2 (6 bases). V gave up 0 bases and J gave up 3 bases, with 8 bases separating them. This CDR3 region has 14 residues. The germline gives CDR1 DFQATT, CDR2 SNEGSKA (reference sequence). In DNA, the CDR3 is TGCAGTGCTAGAGATTGGAGGGACACCGGGGAGCTGTTTTTT. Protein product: CSARDWRDTGELFF.

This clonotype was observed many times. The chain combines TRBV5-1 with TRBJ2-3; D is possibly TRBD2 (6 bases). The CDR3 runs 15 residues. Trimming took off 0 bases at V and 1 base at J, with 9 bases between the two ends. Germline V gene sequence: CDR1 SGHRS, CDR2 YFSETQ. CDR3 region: CASSLAGERTDTQYF. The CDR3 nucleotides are TGCGCCAGCAGCTTGGCGGGGGAGCGCACAGATACGCAGTATTTT.

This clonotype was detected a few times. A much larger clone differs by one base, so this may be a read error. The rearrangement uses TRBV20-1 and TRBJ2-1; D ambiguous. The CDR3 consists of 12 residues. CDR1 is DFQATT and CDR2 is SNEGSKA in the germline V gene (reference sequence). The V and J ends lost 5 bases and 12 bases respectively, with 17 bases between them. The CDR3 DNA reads TGCAGTGCTCTGTATACCATCGACGGGCAGTTCTTC. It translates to CSALYTIDGQFF.

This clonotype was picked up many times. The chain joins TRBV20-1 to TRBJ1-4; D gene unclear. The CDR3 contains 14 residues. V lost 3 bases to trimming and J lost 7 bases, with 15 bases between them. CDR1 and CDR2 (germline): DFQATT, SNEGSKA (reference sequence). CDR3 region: CSASTRQEGEKLFF. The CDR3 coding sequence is TGCAGTGCTAGTACCCGGCAGGAGGGTGAAAAACTGTTTTTT.

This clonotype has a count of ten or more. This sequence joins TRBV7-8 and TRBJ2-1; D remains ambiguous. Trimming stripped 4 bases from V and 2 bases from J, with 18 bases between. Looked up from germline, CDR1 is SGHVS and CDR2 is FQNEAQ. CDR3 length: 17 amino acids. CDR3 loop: CASSSELRHGPYNEQFF. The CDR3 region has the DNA TGTGCCAGCAGCTCCGAGCTGAGACACGGACCCTACAATGAGCAGTTCTTC.

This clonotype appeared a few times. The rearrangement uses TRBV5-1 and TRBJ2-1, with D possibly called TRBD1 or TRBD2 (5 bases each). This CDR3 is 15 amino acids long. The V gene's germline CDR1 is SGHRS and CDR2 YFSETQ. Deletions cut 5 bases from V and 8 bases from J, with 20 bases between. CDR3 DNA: TGCGCCAGCAGAGGGACCAGCCTGACGGCGGATGAGCAGTTCTTC. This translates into CASRGTSLTADEQFF.

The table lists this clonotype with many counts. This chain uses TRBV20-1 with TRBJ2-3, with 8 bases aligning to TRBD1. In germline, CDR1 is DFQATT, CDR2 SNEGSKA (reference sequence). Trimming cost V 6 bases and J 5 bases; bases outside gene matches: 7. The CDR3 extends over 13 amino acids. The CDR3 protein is CSATKQGVDTQYF. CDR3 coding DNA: TGCAGTGCCACAAAACAGGGGGTAGATACGCAGTATTTT.